This T cell receptor beta chain was observed in a study of blood T cell repertoires in COVID-19. Whole-study context: Nucleic acid was either cDNA or gDNA, and it came from T cells, B-cell-depleted T cells, or PBMCs.

CDR3 length equals 15 residues. Germline lookup yields CDR1 SGDLS and CDR2 YYNGEE. V shed 0 bases and J shed 3 bases, with 11 bases lying between them. Method: immunoSEQ multiplex PCR; TCRdb's copy keeps in-frame clones and lacks some. The sample has roughly 87,000 clones; approximately 75% are singletons. Sequencing input: peripheral blood. The V gene is TRBV9, the J gene TRBJ2-3; tentatively, D is TRBD1 (5 bases). This TCR derives from a woman older than 75 with acute or convalescent COVID-19. CDR3 nucleotides: TGTGCCAGCAGCGTAGGGTCAGGGCGGACAGATACGCAGTATTTT. Protein sequence: CASSVGSGRTDTQYF.